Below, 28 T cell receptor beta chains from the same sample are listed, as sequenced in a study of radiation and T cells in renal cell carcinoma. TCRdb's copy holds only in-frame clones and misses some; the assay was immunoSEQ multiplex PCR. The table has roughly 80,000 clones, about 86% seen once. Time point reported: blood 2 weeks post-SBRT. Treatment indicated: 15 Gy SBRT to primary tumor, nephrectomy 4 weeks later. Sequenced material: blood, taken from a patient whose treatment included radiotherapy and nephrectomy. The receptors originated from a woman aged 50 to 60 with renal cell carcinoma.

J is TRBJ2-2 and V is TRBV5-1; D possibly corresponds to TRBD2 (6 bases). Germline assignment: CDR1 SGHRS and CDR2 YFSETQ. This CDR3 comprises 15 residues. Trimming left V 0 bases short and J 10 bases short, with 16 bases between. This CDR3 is CASSLEASESEELFF. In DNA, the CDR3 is TGCGCCAGCAGCTTGGAGGCTAGCGAGTCAGAGGAGCTGTTTTTT.

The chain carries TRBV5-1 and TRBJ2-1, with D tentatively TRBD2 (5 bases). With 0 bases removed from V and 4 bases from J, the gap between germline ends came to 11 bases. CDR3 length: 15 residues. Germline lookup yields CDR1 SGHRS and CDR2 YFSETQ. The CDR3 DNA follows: TGCGCCAGCAGCTTGGGCTTCGGGGTTTACAATGAGCAGTTCTTC. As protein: CASSLGFGVYNEQFF.

CDR3 region: CASSLGGSSKGIYEQYF. The CDR3, as DNA: TGTGCCAGCAGCTTAGGCGGGTCTTCCAAAGGCATCTACGAGCAGTACTTC. The V call is TRBV7-2, the J call TRBJ2-7, with a tentative D call TRBD2 (5 bases). Germline CDR1 SGHTA, CDR2 FQGNSA. V was clipped by 1 base and J by 3 bases, with 19 bases between them. CDR3 size: 17 residues.

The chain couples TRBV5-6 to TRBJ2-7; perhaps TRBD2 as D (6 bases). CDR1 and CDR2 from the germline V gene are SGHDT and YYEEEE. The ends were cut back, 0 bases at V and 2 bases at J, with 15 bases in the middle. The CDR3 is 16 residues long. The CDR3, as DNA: TGTGCCAGCAGCTTGGAAAGGGGCGGGACCGCCTACGAGCAGTACTTC. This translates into CASSLERGGTAYEQYF.

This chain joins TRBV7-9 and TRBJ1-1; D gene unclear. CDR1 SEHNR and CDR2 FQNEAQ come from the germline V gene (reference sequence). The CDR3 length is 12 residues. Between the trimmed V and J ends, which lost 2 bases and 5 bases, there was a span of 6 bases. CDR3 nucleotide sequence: TGTGCCAGCAGCTTATCTTTGACTGAAGCTTTCTTT. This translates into CASSLSLTEAFF.

CDR3 DNA sequence: TGCGCCAGCAGTGCTGCCGGGACAGAAGGAAATTCACCCCTCCACTTT. Protein: CASSAAGTEGNSPLHF. The chain carries TRBV10-1 and TRBJ1-6; 7 bases are a match to TRBD1. The CDR3 loop spans 16 amino acids. The germline V gene has CDR1 WNHNN and CDR2 SYGVQD (reference sequence). V was pared by 4 bases and J by 7 bases, with 10 bases of the junction left unmatched.

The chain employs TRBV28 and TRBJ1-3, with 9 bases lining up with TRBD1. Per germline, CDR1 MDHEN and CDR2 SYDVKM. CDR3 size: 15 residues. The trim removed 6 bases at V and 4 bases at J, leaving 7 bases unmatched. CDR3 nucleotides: TGTGCCAGCAGAACCACAGGGGGCTTCGGAAACACCATATATTTT. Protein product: CASRTTGGFGNTIYF.

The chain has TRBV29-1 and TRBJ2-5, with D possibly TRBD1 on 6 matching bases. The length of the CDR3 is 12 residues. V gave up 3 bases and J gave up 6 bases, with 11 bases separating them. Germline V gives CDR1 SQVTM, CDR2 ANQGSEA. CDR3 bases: TGCAGCGTTGATTTACAGGGTCAGACCCAGTACTTC. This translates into CSVDLQGQTQYF.

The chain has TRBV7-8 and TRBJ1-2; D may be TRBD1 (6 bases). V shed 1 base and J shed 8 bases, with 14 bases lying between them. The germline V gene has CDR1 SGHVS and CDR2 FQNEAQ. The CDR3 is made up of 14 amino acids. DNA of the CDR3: TGTGCCAGCAGCTTAGTCAGGGGAGCTAGGGGCTACACCTTC. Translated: CASSLVRGARGYTF.

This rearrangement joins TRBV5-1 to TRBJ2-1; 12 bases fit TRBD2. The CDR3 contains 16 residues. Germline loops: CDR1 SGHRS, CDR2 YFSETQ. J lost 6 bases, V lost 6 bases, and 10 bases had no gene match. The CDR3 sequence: CASKSGTSGPSNEQFF. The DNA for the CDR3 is TGCGCCAGCAAATCCGGGACTAGCGGGCCCTCCAATGAGCAGTTCTTC.

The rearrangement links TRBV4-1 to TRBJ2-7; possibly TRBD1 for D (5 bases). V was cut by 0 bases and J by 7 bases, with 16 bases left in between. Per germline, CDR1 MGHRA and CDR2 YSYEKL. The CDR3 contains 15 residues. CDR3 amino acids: CASSQDPGFAREQYF. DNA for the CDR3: TGCGCCAGCAGCCAAGATCCAGGGTTCGCCCGGGAGCAGTACTTC.

The CDR3 loop is CASSGGRSEAFF. CDR3 DNA: TGTGCCAGCAGCGGGGGGCGAAGTGAAGCTTTCTTT. J is TRBJ1-1 and V is TRBV4-2; perhaps TRBD1 as D (6 bases). The V gene lost 5 bases and the J gene lost 7 bases, with 11 bases spanning the gap. The CDR3 has 12 amino acids. Germline V gives CDR1 LGHNA, CDR2 YNFKEQ.

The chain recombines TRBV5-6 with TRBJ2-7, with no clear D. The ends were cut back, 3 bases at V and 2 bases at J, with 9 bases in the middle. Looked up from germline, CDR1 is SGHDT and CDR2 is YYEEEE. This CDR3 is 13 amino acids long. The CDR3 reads CASSWPHTYEQYF. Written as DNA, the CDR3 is TGTGCCAGCAGCTGGCCGCACACCTACGAGCAGTACTTC. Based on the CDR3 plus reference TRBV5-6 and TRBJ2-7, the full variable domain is DAGVTQSPTHLIKTRGQQVTLRCSPKSGHDTVSWYQQALGQGPQFIFQYYEEEERQRGNFPDRFSGHQFPNYSSELNVNALLLGDSALYLCASSWPHTYEQYFGPGTRLTVT.

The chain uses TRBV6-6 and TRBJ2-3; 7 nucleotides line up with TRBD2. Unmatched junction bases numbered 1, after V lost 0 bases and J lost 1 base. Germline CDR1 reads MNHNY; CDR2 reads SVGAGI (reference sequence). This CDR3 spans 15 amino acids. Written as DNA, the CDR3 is TGTGCCAGCAGTTACTCGGGAGGGGGCACAGATACGCAGTATTTT. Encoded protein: CASSYSGGGTDTQYF.

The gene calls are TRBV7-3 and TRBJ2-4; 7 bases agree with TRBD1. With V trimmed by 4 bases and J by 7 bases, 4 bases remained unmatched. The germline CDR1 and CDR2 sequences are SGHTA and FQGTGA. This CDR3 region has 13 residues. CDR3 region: CASSSGTDNIQYF. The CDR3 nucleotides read TGTGCCAGCAGCTCCGGGACAGATAACATTCAGTACTTC.

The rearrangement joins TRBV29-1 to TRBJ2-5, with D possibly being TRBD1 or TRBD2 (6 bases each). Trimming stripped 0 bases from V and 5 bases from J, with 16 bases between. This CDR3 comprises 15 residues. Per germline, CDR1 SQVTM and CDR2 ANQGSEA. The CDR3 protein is CSVEDDGGARETQYF. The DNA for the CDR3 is TGCAGCGTTGAAGATGACGGGGGCGCTCGGGAGACCCAGTACTTC.

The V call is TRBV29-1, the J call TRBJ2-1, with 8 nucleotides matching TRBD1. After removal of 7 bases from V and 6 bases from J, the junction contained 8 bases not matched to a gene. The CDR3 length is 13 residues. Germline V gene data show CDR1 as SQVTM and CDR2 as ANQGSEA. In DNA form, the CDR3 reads TGCAGCGATGACAGGGGCGAATCCAATGAGCAGTTCTTC. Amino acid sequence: CSDDRGESNEQFF.

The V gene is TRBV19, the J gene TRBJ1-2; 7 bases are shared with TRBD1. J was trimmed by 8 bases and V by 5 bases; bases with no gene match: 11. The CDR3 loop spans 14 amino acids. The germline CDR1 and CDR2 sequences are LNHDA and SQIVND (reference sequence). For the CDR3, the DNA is TGTGCCAGTAGTCCCGGGACAGAGTCTAGAGGCTACACCTTC. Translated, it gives CASSPGTESRGYTF.

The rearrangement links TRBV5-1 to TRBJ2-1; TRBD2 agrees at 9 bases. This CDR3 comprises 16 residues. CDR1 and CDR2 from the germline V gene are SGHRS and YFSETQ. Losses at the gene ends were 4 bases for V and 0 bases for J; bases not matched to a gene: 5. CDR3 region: CASSPSSGTSYNEQFF. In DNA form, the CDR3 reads TGCGCCAGCAGCCCATCTAGCGGGACCTCCTACAATGAGCAGTTCTTC.

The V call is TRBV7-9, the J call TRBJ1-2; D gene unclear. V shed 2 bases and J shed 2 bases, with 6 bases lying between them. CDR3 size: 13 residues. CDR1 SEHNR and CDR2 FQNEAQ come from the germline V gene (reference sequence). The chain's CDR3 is CASSLPGNYGYTF. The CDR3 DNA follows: TGTGCCAGCAGCTTACCCGGCAACTATGGCTACACCTTC.

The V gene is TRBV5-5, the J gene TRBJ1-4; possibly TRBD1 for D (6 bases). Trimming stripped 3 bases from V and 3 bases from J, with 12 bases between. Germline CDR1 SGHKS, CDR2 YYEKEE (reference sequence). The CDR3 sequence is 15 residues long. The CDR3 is CASSSQGFPNEKLFF. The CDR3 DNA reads TGTGCCAGCAGCTCACAGGGTTTCCCTAATGAAAAACTGTTTTTT.

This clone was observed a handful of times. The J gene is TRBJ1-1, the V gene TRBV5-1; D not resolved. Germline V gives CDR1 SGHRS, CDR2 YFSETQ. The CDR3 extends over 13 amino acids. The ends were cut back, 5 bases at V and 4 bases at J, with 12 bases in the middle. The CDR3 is CASRRTVSTEAFF. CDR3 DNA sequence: TGCGCCAGCAGACGGACTGTCTCCACTGAAGCTTTCTTT.

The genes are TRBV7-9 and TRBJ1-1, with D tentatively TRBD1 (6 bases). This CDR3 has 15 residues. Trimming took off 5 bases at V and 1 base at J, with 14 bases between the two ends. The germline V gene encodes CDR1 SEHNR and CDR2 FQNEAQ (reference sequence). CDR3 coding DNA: TGTGCCAGCAGCCCGGGGGGCAGGAAGAACACTGAAGCTTTCTTT. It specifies CASSPGGRKNTEAFF.

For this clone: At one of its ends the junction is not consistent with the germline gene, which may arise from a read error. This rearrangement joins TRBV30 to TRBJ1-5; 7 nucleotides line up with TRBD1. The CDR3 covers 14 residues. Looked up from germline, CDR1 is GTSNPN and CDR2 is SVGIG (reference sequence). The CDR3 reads CAWSRGGPNQPQHF. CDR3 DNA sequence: TGTGCCTGGAGTCGAGGGGGCCCTAATCAACCCCAGCATTTT.

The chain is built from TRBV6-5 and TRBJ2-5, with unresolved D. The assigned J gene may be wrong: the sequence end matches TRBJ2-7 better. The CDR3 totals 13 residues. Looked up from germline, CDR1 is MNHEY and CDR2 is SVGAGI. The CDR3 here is CASKTPQRDEQYF. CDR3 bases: TGTGCCAGCAAGACACCCCAAAGGGACGAGCAGTACTTC.

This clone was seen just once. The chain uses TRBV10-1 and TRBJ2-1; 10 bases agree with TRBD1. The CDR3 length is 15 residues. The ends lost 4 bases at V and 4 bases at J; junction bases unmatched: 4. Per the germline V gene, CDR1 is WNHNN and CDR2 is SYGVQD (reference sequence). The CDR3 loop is CASSGGQGLYNEQFF. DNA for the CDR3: TGCGCCAGCAGTGGGGGACAGGGGTTGTACAATGAGCAGTTCTTC.

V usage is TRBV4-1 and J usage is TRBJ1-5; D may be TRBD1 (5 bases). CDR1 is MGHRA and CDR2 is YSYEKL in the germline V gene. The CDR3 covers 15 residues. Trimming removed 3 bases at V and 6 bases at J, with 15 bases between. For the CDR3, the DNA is TGCGCCAGCAGCCAGTCTTTGGGGGAGCTTCAGCCCCAGCATTTT. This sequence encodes CASSQSLGELQPQHF.

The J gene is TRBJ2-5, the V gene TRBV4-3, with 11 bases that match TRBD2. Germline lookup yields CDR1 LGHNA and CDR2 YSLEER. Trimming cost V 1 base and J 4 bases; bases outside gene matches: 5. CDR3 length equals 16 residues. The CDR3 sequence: CASSQGSGGASETQYF. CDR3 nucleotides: TGCGCCAGCAGCCAAGGTAGCGGGGGGGCCTCAGAGACCCAGTACTTC.